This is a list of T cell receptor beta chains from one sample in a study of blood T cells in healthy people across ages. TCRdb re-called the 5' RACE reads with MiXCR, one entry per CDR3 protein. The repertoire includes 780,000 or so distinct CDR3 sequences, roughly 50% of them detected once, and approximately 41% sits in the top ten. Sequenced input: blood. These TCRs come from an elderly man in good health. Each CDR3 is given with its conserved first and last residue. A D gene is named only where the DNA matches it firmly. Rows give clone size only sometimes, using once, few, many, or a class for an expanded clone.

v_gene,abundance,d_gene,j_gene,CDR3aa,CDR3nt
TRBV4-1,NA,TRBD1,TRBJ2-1,CASNAGQGRNNEQFF,TGCGCCAGCAACGCGGGACAGGGTCGGAACAATGAGCAGTTCTTC
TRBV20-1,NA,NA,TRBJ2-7,CSANLRGKSSYEQYF,TGCAGTGCTAATTTACGGGGGAAAAGCTCCTACGAGCAGTACTTC
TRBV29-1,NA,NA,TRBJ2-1,CSVGAQTSYNERFF,TGCAGCGTTGGGGCCCAAACCTCCTACAATGAGCGGTTCTTC
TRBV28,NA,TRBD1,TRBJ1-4,CATRDSSNEKLFF,TGTGCCACCCGGGACAGCTCTAATGAAAAACTGTTTTTT
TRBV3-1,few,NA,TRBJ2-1,CASSQGSNTPQVQFF,TGTGCCAGCAGCCAAGGGTCAAATACCCCTCAGGTGCAGTTCTTC
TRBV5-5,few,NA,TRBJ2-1,CASSLGPGTEQFF,TGTGCCAGCAGCTTGGGGCCCGGGACTGAGCAGTTCTTC
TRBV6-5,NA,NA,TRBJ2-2,CASSPGTFTGTGELFF,TGTGCCAGCAGTCCGGGGACTTTCACCGGGACCGGGGAGCTGTTTTTT
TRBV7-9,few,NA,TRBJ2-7,CASSFNPQHGHGTRSYEQYF,TGTGCCAGCAGCTTTAATCCCCAGCACGGCCACGGGACAAGATCCTACGAGCAGTACTTC
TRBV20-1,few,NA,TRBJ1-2,CSAPGTFTF,TGCAGTGCTCCGGGGACTTTCACCTTC
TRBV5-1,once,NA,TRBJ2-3,CASSPMEPDTQYF,TGCGCCAGCAGCCCGATGGAGCCAGATACGCAGTATTTT
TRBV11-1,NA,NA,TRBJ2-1,CASSQSGPPYNEQFF,TGTGCCAGCAGCCAGAGCGGACCTCCCTACAATGAGCAGTTCTTC
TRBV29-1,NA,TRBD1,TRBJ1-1,CSGAGGVTEAFF,TGCAGCGGAGCAGGGGGAGTAACTGAAGCTTTCTTT
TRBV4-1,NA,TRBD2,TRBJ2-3,CASSQDSTSGQHRYAYF,TGCGCCAGCAGCCAAGATAGCACTAGCGGGCAGCACAGATACGCGTATTTT
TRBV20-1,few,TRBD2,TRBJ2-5,CSARVRGGLETQYF,TGCAGTGCTAGAGTTCGGGGGGGTTTAGAGACCCAGTACTTC
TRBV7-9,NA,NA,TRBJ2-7,CASSLAPRGGRFNEQYF,TGTGCCAGCAGCTTAGCCCCCCGGGGTGGGAGGTTCAACGAGCAGTACTTC
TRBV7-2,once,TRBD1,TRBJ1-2,CASSPSTGNYGYTF,TGTGCCAGCAGCCCCTCGACAGGGAACTATGGCTACACCTTC
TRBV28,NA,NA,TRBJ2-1,CASRPGGWNNEQFF,TGTGCCAGCAGGCCAGGGGGGTGGAACAATGAGCAGTTCTTC
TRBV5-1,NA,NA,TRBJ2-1,CASSSMRGTWGNEQFF,TGCGCCAGCAGCTCTATGCGCGGCACCTGGGGGAATGAGCAGTTCTTC
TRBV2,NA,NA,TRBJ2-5,CAKGAGRKAQYF,TGTGCCAAAGGGGCTGGCAGGAAGGCCCAGTACTTC
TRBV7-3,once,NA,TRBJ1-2,CASSLIPAQKILGHTF,TGTGCCAGCAGCTTAATTCCGGCCCAAAAAATTCTCGGCCACACCTTC
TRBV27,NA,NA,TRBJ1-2,CASSPLPGVYGYTF,TGTGCCAGCAGTCCCTTGCCAGGGGTCTATGGCTACACCTTC
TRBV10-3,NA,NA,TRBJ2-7,CAISVRYSGAYEQYF,TGTGCCATCAGTGTAAGGTACAGCGGAGCCTACGAGCAGTACTTC
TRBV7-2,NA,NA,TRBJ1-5,CASSLEPSSPPQHF,TGTGCCAGCAGCTTAGAACCGTCGTCTCCGCCCCAGCATTTT
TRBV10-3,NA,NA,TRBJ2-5,CAISGSGGQETQYF,TGTGCCATCAGTGGATCCGGGGGTCAAGAGACCCAGTACTTC
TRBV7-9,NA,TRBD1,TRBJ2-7,CASSPWTGDTYEQYF,TGTGCCAGCAGCCCCTGGACAGGGGATACCTACGAGCAGTACTTC
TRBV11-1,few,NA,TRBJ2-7,CASSGRGISYEQYF,TGTGCCAGCAGCGGGAGGGGGATCTCCTACGAGCAGTACTTC
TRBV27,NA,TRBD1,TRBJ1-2,CASSSTGVGNYGYTF,TGTGCCAGCAGTTCGACAGGGGTTGGTAACTATGGCTACACCTTC
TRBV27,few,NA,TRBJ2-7,CASSSVRLMGEQYF,TGTGCCAGCAGTTCAGTGCGGTTAATGGGCGAGCAGTACTTC
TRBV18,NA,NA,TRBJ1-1,CASSPGQAYTEAFF,TGTGCCAGCTCACCAGGACAAGCCTACACTGAAGCTTTCTTT